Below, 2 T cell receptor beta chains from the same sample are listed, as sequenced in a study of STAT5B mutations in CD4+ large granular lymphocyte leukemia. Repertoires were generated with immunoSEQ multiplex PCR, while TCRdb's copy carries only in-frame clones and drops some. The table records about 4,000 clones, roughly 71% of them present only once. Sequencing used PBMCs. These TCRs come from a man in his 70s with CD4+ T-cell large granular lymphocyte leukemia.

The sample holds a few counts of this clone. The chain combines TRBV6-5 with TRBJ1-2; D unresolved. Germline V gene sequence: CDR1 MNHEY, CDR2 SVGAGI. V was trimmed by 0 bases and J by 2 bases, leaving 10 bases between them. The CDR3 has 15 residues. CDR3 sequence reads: CASSYSSGRNYGYTF. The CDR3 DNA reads TGTGCCAGCAGTTACTCGAGTGGACGCAACTATGGCTACACCTTC.

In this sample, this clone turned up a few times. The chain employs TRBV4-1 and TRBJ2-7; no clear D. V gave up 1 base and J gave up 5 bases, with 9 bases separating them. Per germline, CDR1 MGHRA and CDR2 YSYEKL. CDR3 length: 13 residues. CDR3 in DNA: TGCGCCAGCAGCCAAGGACCCCTTAACGAGCAGTACTTC. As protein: CASSQGPLNEQYF.